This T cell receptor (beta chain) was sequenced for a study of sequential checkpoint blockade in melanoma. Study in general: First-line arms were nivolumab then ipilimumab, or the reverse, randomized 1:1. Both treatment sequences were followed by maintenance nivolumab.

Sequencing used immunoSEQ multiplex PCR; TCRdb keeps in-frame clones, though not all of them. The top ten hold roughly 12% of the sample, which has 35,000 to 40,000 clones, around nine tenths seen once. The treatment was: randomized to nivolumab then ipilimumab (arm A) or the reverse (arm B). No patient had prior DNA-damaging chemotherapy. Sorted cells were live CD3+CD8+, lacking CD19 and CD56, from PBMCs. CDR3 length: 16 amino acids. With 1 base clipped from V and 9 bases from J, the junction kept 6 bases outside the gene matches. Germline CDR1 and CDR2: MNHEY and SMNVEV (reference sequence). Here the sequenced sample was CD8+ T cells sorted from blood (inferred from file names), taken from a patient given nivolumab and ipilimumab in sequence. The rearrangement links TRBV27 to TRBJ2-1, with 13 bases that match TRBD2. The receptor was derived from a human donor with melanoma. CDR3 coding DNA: TGTGCCAGCAGTTTATTGGGGACTAGCGGGATGGGTGAGCAGTTCTTC. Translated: CASSLLGTSGMGEQFF.